These 30 T cell receptor beta chains share one sample of origin, sequenced in a study of control samples from healthy donors and cancer patients (dated by TCRdb to between 2020 and 2021). Libraries came from the immunoSEQ multiplex PCR assay. TCRdb re-hosts the immuneACCESS table, in-frame sequences only. Its copies lack some clones; in the studies checked, an unresolved V gene accounts for under half of them, and the cause for the rest is not known. This sample lists about 83,000 clones; 90% to 95% were detected once. The top ten hold roughly 18% of the sample. The sequencing input was blood. The source is a man over 45 in good health.

The chain combines TRBV10-3 with TRBJ2-3; D not certain. The CDR3 runs 11 residues. CDR1 ENHRY and CDR2 SYGVKD come from the germline V gene. The V and J ends lost 5 bases and 0 bases respectively, with 0 bases between them. Written as DNA, the CDR3 is TGTGCCATCAGTAGCACAGATACGCAGTATTTT. This encodes CAISSTDTQYF.

A remark on this clone: Mismatch with germline at one junction end may stem from a read error. The chain recombines TRBV5-1 with TRBJ1-1; 9 bases are shared with TRBD1. Looked up from germline, CDR1 is SGHRS and CDR2 is YFSETQ. CDR3 length equals 14 residues. This chain's CDR3 is CASSLQGANSEAFF. The CDR3 DNA reads TGCGCCAGCAGCTTACAGGGGGCTAACAGTGAAGCTTTCTTT.

This clone was picked up one time. The chain recombines TRBV5-1 with TRBJ1-4, with 8 nucleotides matching TRBD1. J was trimmed by 8 bases and V by 1 base; bases with no gene match: 4. Per the germline V gene, CDR1 is SGHRS and CDR2 is YFSETQ. The CDR3 totals 14 residues. CDR3 DNA sequence: TGCGCCAGCAGCTTGACAGGGGGGGACGAAAAACTGTTTTTT. It encodes CASSLTGGDEKLFF. Combining the CDR3 with reference TRBV5-1 and TRBJ1-4 gives the whole variable domain KAGVTQTPRYLIKTRGQQVTLSCSPISGHRSVSWYQQTPGQGLQFLFEYFSETQRNKGNFPGRFSGRQFSNSRSEMNVSTLELGDSALYLCASSLTGGDEKLFFGSGTQLSVL.

The chain joins TRBV11-1 to TRBJ1-3, with D unresolved. Germline CDR1 is SGHAT and CDR2 is FQDESV (reference sequence). There are 15 residues in the CDR3. Trimming shortened V by 0 bases and J by 0 bases, and 6 bases separated the two germline ends. The CDR3 coding sequence is TGTGCCAGCAGCTTAGCCGCGTCCTCTGGAAACACCATATATTTT. It yields the protein CASSLAASSGNTIYF.

The table lists this clone with a count of one. The sample carries other DNA sequences with the same CDR3. V gene TRBV5-1 combines with J gene TRBJ2-5, with D hard to call. The CDR3 covers 13 residues. V was clipped by 0 bases and J by 1 base, with 4 bases between them. Per the germline V gene, CDR1 is SGHRS and CDR2 is YFSETQ. CDR3 nucleotide sequence: TGCGCCAGCAGCTTGGGGTTCCAAGAGACCCAGTACTTC. Translating gives CASSLGFQETQYF.

This chain joins TRBV10-1 and TRBJ2-3; D not certain. This CDR3 is 14 amino acids long. Trimming cost V 3 bases and J 0 bases, with 7 bases left between them. Germline assignment: CDR1 WNHNN and CDR2 SYGVQD (reference sequence). The CDR3 here is CASSDLGSTDTQYF. CDR3 in DNA: TGCGCCAGCAGTGATCTGGGGAGCACAGATACGCAGTATTTT.

The rearrangement uses TRBV19 and TRBJ1-2; D unresolved. Trimming shortened V by 5 bases and J by 5 bases, and 9 bases separated the two germline ends. The V gene's germline CDR1 is LNHDA and CDR2 SQIVND (reference sequence). The CDR3 totals 12 residues. This CDR3 is CASSAGFYGYTF. CDR3 nucleotides: TGTGCCAGTAGTGCTGGTTTTTATGGCTACACCTTC.

This clone was recorded once. The CDR3 spells CASSLGEGLNTEAFF. The DNA for the CDR3 is TGCGCCAGCAGCTTGGGAGAGGGGCTCAACACTGAAGCTTTCTTT. The genes are TRBV5-1 and TRBJ1-1; maybe TRBD1 (5 bases). The CDR3 has 15 residues. V lost 0 bases to trimming and J lost 2 bases, with 11 bases between them. Germline V gene lookup returns CDR1 SGHRS and CDR2 YFSETQ.

The J gene is TRBJ2-1, the V gene TRBV10-3; 10 bases are shared with TRBD2. Germline-derived CDR1 and CDR2 are ENHRY and SYGVKD. The CDR3 consists of 14 residues. V was clipped by 7 bases and J by 5 bases; unmatched bases: 5. CDR3 sequence reads: CAITPSGGNNEQFF. In nucleotides, the CDR3 is TGTGCCATCACCCCTAGCGGGGGAAACAATGAGCAGTTCTTC.

This clone has only a few counts. This chain connects TRBV9 to TRBJ1-1; D unclear. V dropped 2 bases and J dropped 3 bases, with 5 bases sitting between them. This CDR3 has 12 amino acids. The germline gives CDR1 SGDLS, CDR2 YYNGEE. The CDR3 DNA sequence: TGTGCCAGCAGCGTTACAGACACTGAAGCTTTCTTT. Protein sequence: CASSVTDTEAFF.

V is TRBV7-8 and J is TRBJ1-3; D not certain. The V gene lost 1 base and the J gene lost 4 bases, with 8 bases spanning the gap. Germline values: CDR1 SGHVS, CDR2 FQNEAQ. The CDR3 spans 14 residues. CDR3 nucleotides: TGTGCCAGCAGCTTAGGGGGAGGAGGAAACACCATATATTTT. As protein: CASSLGGGGNTIYF.

The genes are TRBV5-6 and TRBJ1-1, with D possibly TRBD1 on 5 matching bases. Germline V gene sequence: CDR1 SGHDT, CDR2 YYEEEE. The CDR3 loop spans 13 amino acids. V was shortened by 4 bases and J by 7 bases, with 14 bases between the two germline ends. This chain's CDR3 is CASSQGLPDEAFF. In DNA form, the CDR3 reads TGTGCCAGCAGCCAGGGTCTCCCCGATGAAGCTTTCTTT.

This rearrangement joins TRBV12-3 or TRBV12-4 to TRBJ2-1; a weak D match, TRBD1 (5 bases). The CDR3 covers 12 residues. Trimming removed 7 bases from V and 4 bases from J, with 8 bases in between. CDR3 in amino acids: CASTQGYNEQFF. The CDR3 DNA sequence: TGTGCCAGCACGCAGGGTTACAATGAGCAGTTCTTC.

The chain is built from TRBV3-1 (or the pseudogene TRBV3-2) and TRBJ2-2; D gene ambiguous. The CDR3 extends over 13 amino acids. The germline V and J ends were trimmed by 2 bases and 6 bases, with 7 bases remaining between them. Germline assignment: CDR1 LGHDT and CDR2 YNNKEL (reference sequence). In DNA, the CDR3 is TGTGCCAGCAGCCAAAGACGGGCCGGGGAGCTGTTTTTT. Translation gives CASSQRRAGELFF.

J is TRBJ1-2 and V is TRBV29-1, with no clear D. The germline V gene has CDR1 SQVTM and CDR2 ANQGSEA. The V gene lost 3 bases and the J gene lost 4 bases, with 6 bases spanning the gap. The CDR3 has 11 amino acids. CDR3 nucleotides: TGCAGCGTTGATCGGATCTATGGCTACACCTTC. It codes for CSVDRIYGYTF. Full variable domain (remainder filled in from reference TRBV29-1 and TRBJ1-2): SAVISQKPSRDICQRGTSLTIQCQVDSQVTMMFWYRQQPGQSLTLIATANQGSEATYESGFVIDKFPISRPNLTFSTLTVSNMSPEDSSIYLCSVDRIYGYTFGSGTRLTVV.

This CDR3 reads CASCLGGVPYEQYF. The CDR3 DNA reads TGTGCCAGCTGTTTGGGGGGTGTTCCCTACGAGCAGTACTTC. This rearrangement joins TRBV13 to TRBJ2-7; possible D gene TRBD2, 6 bases. CDR1 and CDR2 from the germline V gene are PRHDT and FYEKMQ (reference sequence). This CDR3 has 14 amino acids. The V and J ends lost 8 bases and 2 bases respectively, with 16 bases between them.

The chain uses TRBV5-8 and TRBJ2-2; D may be TRBD1 (6 bases). This CDR3 spans 13 amino acids. V lost 4 bases to trimming and J lost 7 bases, with 11 bases between them. Germline V gives CDR1 SGHTS, CDR2 YDEGEE. CDR3 in DNA: TGTGCCAGCAGCCTAAGGGGGATCGGGGAGCTGTTTTTT. Protein product: CASSLRGIGELFF.

J is TRBJ1-1 and V is TRBV18; perhaps TRBD1 as D (5 bases). Germline values: CDR1 KGHSH, CDR2 LQKENI. The CDR3 length is 13 residues. The V end was cut by 6 bases, the J end by 6 bases, with 14 bases between. This CDR3 reads CASSRGSGAEAFF. DNA for the CDR3: TGTGCCAGCTCGCGGGGCTCCGGGGCTGAAGCTTTCTTT.

This clone was picked up one time. The chain is built from TRBV12-3 or TRBV12-4 and TRBJ1-2; 7 bases are shared with TRBD1. Trimming removed 6 bases from V and 12 bases from J; junction bases left unmatched: 10. This CDR3 region has 12 residues. CDR3 sequence reads: CASSSGQVVHTF. In nucleotides, the CDR3 is TGTGCCAGCAGCTCCGGACAGGTCGTCCACACCTTC.

The J gene is TRBJ2-4, the V gene TRBV10-2, with D unclear. CDR3 length equals 17 residues. V gave up 5 bases and J gave up 0 bases, with 17 bases separating them. Germline assignment: CDR1 WSHSY and CDR2 SAAADI. The CDR3 spells CASSHKAGSLAKNIQYF. The DNA of the CDR3 is TGCGCCAGCAGTCACAAGGCCGGCTCTCTAGCCAAAAACATTCAGTACTTC.

The chain couples TRBV6-5 to TRBJ1-2, with D tentatively TRBD1 (6 bases). Germline-derived CDR1 and CDR2 are MNHEY and SVGAGI. The CDR3 runs 11 residues. Trimming pared 6 bases from V and 10 bases from J, leaving 12 bases between. CDR3 nucleotide sequence: TGTGCCAGCAGCCAATCAGGGGCCTACACCTTC. Its protein is CASSQSGAYTF.

This chain connects TRBV6-1 to TRBJ1-5; D unresolved. Trimming took off 3 bases at V and 2 bases at J, with 8 bases between the two ends. Germline CDR1 is MNHNS and CDR2 is SASEGT. This CDR3 spans 14 amino acids. CDR3 bases: TGTGCCAGCAGTGATTCGGGTGGCAATCAGCCCCAGCATTTT. Translated: CASSDSGGNQPQHF.

The rearrangement links TRBV30 to TRBJ1-2, with 7 bases lining up with TRBD1. The V and J ends lost 0 bases and 6 bases, in that order; junction bases with no gene match: 10. The CDR3 extends over 15 amino acids. The germline V gene encodes CDR1 GTSNPN and CDR2 SVGIG (reference sequence). The CDR3 bases are TGTGCCTGGAGTGTACTTGAGGGGGCGCGGGATGGCTACACCTTC. The encoded protein is CAWSVLEGARDGYTF.

This clone was detected only a few times. V is TRBV5-6 and J is TRBJ2-7; D gene uncertain. With 1 base removed from V and 5 bases from J, the gap between germline ends came to 10 bases. Germline V gives CDR1 SGHDT, CDR2 YYEEEE. CDR3 length equals 13 residues. In nucleotides, the CDR3 is TGTGCCAGCAGCTTGTCCGGATCTAACGAGCAGTACTTC. Its translation: CASSLSGSNEQYF.

The chain links TRBV9 to TRBJ2-7; D is possibly TRBD2 (6 bases). Looked up from germline, CDR1 is SGDLS and CDR2 is YYNGEE. With 3 bases removed from V and 6 bases from J, the gap between germline ends came to 16 bases. This CDR3 contains 14 residues. In DNA, the CDR3 is TGTGCCAGCAGCGCCCTCCCGGGAGATTCCGAGCAGTACTTC. It encodes CASSALPGDSEQYF.

The chain recombines TRBV12-5 with TRBJ1-2, with TRBD1 identical over 10 bases. J lost 6 bases, V lost 6 bases, and 4 bases had no gene match. CDR1 LGHNT and CDR2 FRNRAP come from the germline V gene. The CDR3 is 13 amino acids. The CDR3 DNA reads TGTGCTAGTGGGTCCGGGACAGGGGATGGCTACACCTTC. Translating gives CASGSGTGDGYTF. The full variable domain, with the rest looked up from reference TRBV12-5 and TRBJ1-2, is DARVTQTPRHKVTEMGQEVTMRCQPILGHNTVFWYRQTMMQGLELLAYFRNRAPLDDSGMPKDRFSAEMPDATLATLKIQPSEPRDSAVYFCASGSGTGDGYTFGSGTRLTVV.

The J gene is TRBJ1-2, the V gene TRBV20-1; D call uncertain. Germline CDR1 and CDR2: DFQATT and SNEGSKA (reference sequence). V shed 6 bases and J shed 6 bases, with 11 bases lying between them. The CDR3 sequence is 11 residues long. The CDR3 nucleotides read TGCAGTGCCCCCGGTGGGGATGGCTACACCTTC. Translation: CSAPGGDGYTF.

V and J are TRBV6-5 and TRBJ1-2; the D gene is possibly TRBD1 (5 bases). The CDR3 has 12 residues. The ends were cut back, 8 bases at V and 2 bases at J, with 9 bases in the middle. Germline assignment: CDR1 MNHEY and CDR2 SVGAGI. The CDR3 DNA follows: TGTGCCAGCGGACGGGGGAACTATGGCTACACCTTC. Amino acids: CASGRGNYGYTF.

This clone came up once. This chain links TRBV3-1 (or the pseudogene TRBV3-2) with TRBJ2-3; TRBD2 matches 12 bases. The CDR3 totals 15 residues. CDR1 and CDR2 from the germline V gene are LGHDT and YNNKEL (reference sequence). Trimming cost V 6 bases and J 3 bases; bases outside gene matches: 4. The CDR3 region has the DNA TGTGCCAGCAGTCCCGGGACTAGCGGGACAGATACGCAGTATTTT. Translation gives CASSPGTSGTDTQYF.

V usage is TRBV3-1 (or the pseudogene TRBV3-2) and J usage is TRBJ1-1, with a tentative D call TRBD1 (5 bases). Germline CDR1 and CDR2: LGHDT and YNNKEL (reference sequence). Trimming took off 0 bases at V and 11 bases at J, with 13 bases between the two ends. The CDR3 consists of 13 residues. CDR3 nucleotide sequence: TGTGCCAGCAGCCAAGATGGGGAGCCAGGGGCTTTCTTT. Protein: CASSQDGEPGAFF.